A selection of T cell receptor beta chains follows, all from one sample in a study of T cell responses to AZD1222 COVID-19 vaccine. Sequencing used immunoSEQ multiplex PCR; TCRdb keeps in-frame clones, though not all of them. Among 95,000 to 100,000 clones, around nine tenths were seen once, and the ten largest hold roughly 13%. This specimen consisted of peripheral blood, obtained on day 0 of AZD1222 vaccination. The receptors derive from an adult in good health. Each CDR3 is given with its conserved first and last residue. Each record gives: clone size, V gene, D gene, J gene, CDR3 protein, CDR3 DNA. The D gene is left open where the match is weak. Not every row has a clone size; where given, it reads once, few, many or a size class.

size: -
V: TRBV3-1/TRBV3-2
D: TRBD2
J: TRBJ2-1
CDR3: CASSQMGLAGGPYNEQFF
DNA: TGTGCCAGCAGCCAAATGGGACTAGCGGGGGGGCCCTACAATGAGCAGTTCTTC

size: -
V: TRBV19
D: -
J: TRBJ1-1
CDR3: CASSFQGSNTEAFF
DNA: TGTGCCAGTAGTTTCCAGGGGTCGAACACTGAAGCTTTCTTT

size: -
V: TRBV5-8
D: -
J: TRBJ1-4
CDR3: CASSLRTGNEKLFF
DNA: TGTGCCAGCAGCTTGCGGACGGGCAATGAAAAACTGTTTTTT

size: -
V: TRBV6-5
D: TRBD1
J: TRBJ1-6
CDR3: CATAGTVNSPLHF
DNA: TGTGCCACCGCCGGGACAGTAAATTCACCCCTCCACTTT

size: once
V: TRBV5-1
D: -
J: TRBJ1-2
CDR3: CASSLGLTQLVGYGYTF
DNA: TGCGCCAGCAGCTTGGGCCTAACACAATTGGTGGGCTATGGCTACACCTTC

size: -
V: TRBV19
D: -
J: TRBJ1-2
CDR3: CASSLAGHTLNYGYTF
DNA: TGTGCCAGTAGTTTGGCCGGCCACACTCTTAACTATGGCTACACCTTC

size: -
V: TRBV9
D: TRBD2
J: TRBJ2-1
CDR3: CASSVEGGASYNEQFF
DNA: TGTGCCAGCAGCGTAGAGGGAGGGGCCTCCTACAATGAGCAGTTCTTC

size: -
V: TRBV14
D: -
J: TRBJ1-3
CDR3: CASSRIDRLSGNTIYF
DNA: TGTGCCAGCAGCCGGATAGACAGGCTCTCTGGAAACACCATATATTTT

size: -
V: TRBV5-6
D: -
J: TRBJ2-2
CDR3: CASSLAGLRNTGELFF
DNA: TGTGCCAGCAGCTTGGCAGGGCTTAGGAACACCGGGGAGCTGTTTTTT

size: -
V: TRBV10-2
D: TRBD1
J: TRBJ2-4
CDR3: CASRRTGTGKNIQYF
DNA: TGCGCCAGCAGAAGAACCGGGACAGGGAAAAACATTCAGTACTTC

size: once
V: TRBV10-3
D: -
J: TRBJ1-2
CDR3: CAISEGPLSHYGYTF
DNA: TGTGCCATCAGTGAAGGTCCGCTATCCCACTATGGCTACACCTTC

size: -
V: TRBV27
D: TRBD1
J: TRBJ1-2
CDR3: CASNGQGSYGYTF
DNA: TGTGCCAGCAATGGACAGGGGTCCTATGGCTACACCTTC

size: -
V: TRBV15
D: -
J: TRBJ2-6
CDR3: CATSTPAGANVLTF
DNA: TGTGCCACCAGCACTCCAGCAGGGGCCAACGTCCTGACTTTC

size: -
V: TRBV7-2
D: -
J: TRBJ1-3
CDR3: CASSLGGPGSGNTIYF
DNA: TGTGCCAGCAGCTTGGGGGGGCCGGGTTCTGGAAACACCATATATTTT

size: -
V: TRBV12-3/TRBV12-4
D: -
J: TRBJ1-1
CDR3: CASSLEGAIEAFF
DNA: TGTGCCAGCAGTTTGGAAGGGGCTATTGAAGCTTTCTTT

size: once
V: TRBV5-1
D: -
J: TRBJ1-4
CDR3: CASSGTGNEKLFF
DNA: TGCGCCAGCAGCGGAACAGGGAATGAAAAACTGTTTTTT

size: -
V: TRBV6-5
D: TRBD2
J: TRBJ2-1
CDR3: CASRRAGGPYNEQFF
DNA: TGTGCCAGCAGGCGAGCGGGAGGCCCCTACAATGAGCAGTTCTTC

size: -
V: TRBV24-1
D: -
J: TRBJ2-2
CDR3: CATSDGLSLGGELFF
DNA: TGTGCCACCAGTGATGGCCTCTCTTTAGGCGGGGAGCTGTTTTTT

size: -
V: TRBV12-3/TRBV12-4
D: TRBD1
J: TRBJ1-2
CDR3: CASRQGMGGYTF
DNA: TGTGCCAGCAGACAGGGGATGGGGGGCTACACCTTC

size: -
V: TRBV9
D: -
J: TRBJ1-5
CDR3: CASSVGGSQQPQHF
DNA: TGTGCCAGCAGCGTAGGGGGATCGCAGCAGCCCCAGCATTTT